This section outlines one T cell receptor beta chain sequence together with its context. The data belong to a study of control samples from healthy donors and cancer patients. The CDR3 is 15 residues long. CDR1 and CDR2 from the germline V gene are ENHRY and SYGVKD. V was trimmed by 2 bases and J by 6 bases, leaving 11 bases between them. The assay was immunoSEQ multiplex PCR, and TCRdb's table has in-frame clones only and misses some. Here the sample spans around 190,000 clones, around 90% being singletons. The sequenced material came from blood. V is TRBV10-3 and J is TRBJ1-6, with D uncertain. The TCR comes from a woman aged 45-65 years in good health. The CDR3 loop is CAISEQDEGNSPLHF. CDR3 in DNA: TGTGCCATCAGTGAGCAGGACGAAGGTAATTCACCCCTCCACTTT.